Included here is one T cell receptor (beta chain) sequence, with context. The antigen is undetermined. PCR was performed using 60 Vbeta and 13 Jbeta primers. Some clones are missing from TCRdb's copy, which holds only in-frame ones; the method was immunoSEQ multiplex PCR. The sample has 210,000 or so clones, nearly 80% seen once. This sample is part of a study of cytomegalovirus exposure and HLA in healthy donors. Whole-study context: Previous work identified 90 million to 130 million unique TCR beta sequences from around 170 million T cells. Study-level results: Testing in vitro showed a few CMV-associated chains specific for CMV antigens. Per published reports, the classifier diagnosed cytomegalovirus status with high specificity and sensitivity. A later analysis showed HLA-associated TCR beta chains outstripping equally common others in clonal expansion.

The CDR3 covers 17 residues. Trimming pared 1 base from V and 0 bases from J, leaving 13 bases between. Germline CDR1 is SGHTA and CDR2 is FQGNSA. The clonotype comes from a man aged 18 to 30 in good health and CMV-seronegative. Sample: PBMCs. The chain uses TRBV7-2 and TRBJ1-3; D gene ambiguous. The CDR3 DNA sequence: TGTGCCAGCAGCTTAGAATTTAGGAGAAGCTCTGGAAACACCATATATTTT. Translated, it gives CASSLEFRRSSGNTIYF.